Listed below are T cell receptor beta chains from one sample, sequenced in a study of T cells after yellow fever vaccination. TCRdb reprocessed the 5' RACE reads via MiXCR and lists one record per CDR3 protein. The table lists about 360,000 distinct CDR3 sequences, roughly 6.1% of them singletons. The sequenced sample was PBMCs, obtained 5 days after the yellow fever booster vaccination. The receptors here all came from a man aged 25 to 40 who received the YFV17D yellow fever vaccine. The CDR3 runs from the conserved cysteine through the conserved F or W. A D gene is named only where the DNA matches it firmly. Size tells how often a clone was seen (once, few, many) or the class of an expanded clone, and some rows leave it out.

d_call j_call clone_size v_call cdr3_aa cdr3_nt
- TRBJ2-7 - TRBV20-1 CSALLHEQYF TGCAGTGCTCTCCTGCACGAGCAGTACTTC
TRBD2 TRBJ2-3 many TRBV6-5 CASSYLAGDGTDTQYF TGTGCCAGCAGTTACCTCGCGGGAGATGGCACAGATACGCAGTATTTT
TRBD1 TRBJ1-1 many TRBV7-3 CASSKGQANTEAFF TGTGCCAGCAGCAAGGGACAGGCGAACACTGAAGCTTTCTTT
- TRBJ1-2 many TRBV28 CASRDTPTAAYGYTF TGTGCCAGCAGAGATACCCCCACGGCAGCCTATGGCTACACCTTC
- TRBJ2-7 - TRBV13 CASSLVGTRNSQYF TGTGCCAGCAGCTTAGTTGGGACCCGCAACTCGCAGTACTTC
- TRBJ2-7 few TRBV7-3 CASSSPGLLHEQYF TGTGCCAGCAGCTCGCCGGGCCTTCTCCACGAGCAGTACTTC
- TRBJ2-7 many TRBV6-2/TRBV6-3 CASSYRFRSYEQYF TGTGCCAGCAGTTACAGATTCCGCTCCTACGAGCAGTACTTC
TRBD1 TRBJ2-5 - TRBV7-9 CASSLRRDRGQETQYF TGTGCCAGCAGCTTACGACGGGACAGGGGTCAAGAGACCCAGTACTTC
- TRBJ2-2 few TRBV4-1 CASSQQFTGSTGELFF TGCGCCAGCAGCCAACAATTTACAGGGAGCACCGGGGAGCTGTTTTTT
- TRBJ2-1 - TRBV6-2/TRBV6-3 CASQLGGPYNEQFF TGTGCCAGCCAACTCGGGGGGCCCTACAATGAGCAGTTCTTC
- TRBJ2-7 - TRBV6-5 CASSFRGRNEQYF TGTGCCAGCAGTTTCCGCGGACGGAACGAGCAGTACTTC
- TRBJ1-5 - TRBV7-8 CASSLEANQPQHF TGTGCCAGCAGCTTAGAGGCAAATCAGCCCCAGCATTTT
- TRBJ2-7 few TRBV6-6 CASIGGGNYEQYF TGTGCCAGCATAGGTGGGGGCAACTACGAGCAGTACTTC
- TRBJ2-1 - TRBV4-3 CASSQGSRNEQFF TGCGCCAGCAGCCAAGGTTCTCGCAATGAGCAGTTCTTC
TRBD1 TRBJ1-1 - TRBV20-1 CSASKTGARTEAFF TGCAGTGCCTCGAAGACAGGGGCGAGGACTGAAGCTTTCTTT
TRBD1 TRBJ1-1 few TRBV19 CASSTTQGARTEAFF TGTGCCAGTAGTACAACGCAGGGGGCAAGGACTGAAGCTTTCTTT
- TRBJ2-7 few TRBV5-1 CASNKEGLLDEQYF TGCGCCAGCAACAAGGAGGGACTTTTGGACGAGCAGTACTTC
- TRBJ2-7 few TRBV6-2/TRBV6-3 CASTRTGTAEYF TGTGCCAGCACAAGAACCGGGACCGCGGAGTACTTC
- TRBJ2-7 many TRBV6-2/TRBV6-3 CASSQLTYEQYF TGTGCCAGCAGCCAGCTAACCTACGAGCAGTACTTC
TRBD2 TRBJ2-7 few TRBV5-1 CASSSAGAIYEQYF TGCGCCAGCAGCTCGGCGGGAGCAATTTACGAGCAGTACTTC
- TRBJ1-5 - TRBV12-3/TRBV12-4 CASSLMAQPQHF TGTGCCAGCAGTTTAATGGCTCAGCCCCAGCATTTT
TRBD2 TRBJ2-7 many TRBV7-2 CASSIRLAAYEQYF TGTGCCAGCAGCATCCGACTAGCGGCATACGAGCAGTACTTC
TRBD2 TRBJ2-7 many TRBV7-9 CASSFPGRSGEQYF TGTGCCAGCAGCTTCCCCGGGAGGAGTGGCGAGCAGTACTTC
- TRBJ2-1 many TRBV7-2 CASSSRARGRRNEQFF TGTGCCAGCAGTTCTCGCGCGAGAGGCCGGAGGAATGAGCAGTTCTTC
TRBD2 TRBJ2-1 - TRBV9 CASSGEGTSGNNEQFF TGTGCCAGCAGCGGGGAGGGGACTAGCGGCAACAATGAGCAGTTCTTC
- TRBJ2-5 few TRBV20-1 CSATTELKQETQYF TGCAGTGCTACGACCGAGCTAAAACAAGAGACCCAGTACTTC
TRBD2 TRBJ2-5 few TRBV28 CASTGGPWETQYF TGTGCCTCCACGGGAGGGCCTTGGGAGACCCAGTACTTC
- TRBJ2-7 many TRBV6-5 CASSQDRYEQYF TGTGCCAGCAGCCAAGATCGGTACGAGCAGTACTTC
- TRBJ2-7 many TRBV6-5 CATRPPAGPYEQYF TGTGCCACCCGCCCCCCGGCGGGCCCCTACGAGCAGTACTTC
TRBD1 TRBJ1-1 few TRBV4-3 CASSQGTGAVGTEAFF TGCGCCAGCAGCCAAGGGACAGGGGCGGTGGGGACTGAAGCTTTCTTT
- TRBJ2-7 many TRBV29-1 CSVGETYEQYF TGCAGCGTTGGGGAAACCTACGAGCAGTACTTC
TRBD2 TRBJ2-4 few TRBV11-1 CASSLSGSAGRAKNIQYF TGTGCCAGCAGCTTAAGTGGGTCAGCGGGGCGAGCCAAAAACATTCAGTACTTC
TRBD1 TRBJ1-2 many TRBV5-1 CASSLEGSRDRRYGYTF TGCGCCAGCAGCTTGGAAGGATCGCGGGACAGGCGCTATGGCTACACCTTC